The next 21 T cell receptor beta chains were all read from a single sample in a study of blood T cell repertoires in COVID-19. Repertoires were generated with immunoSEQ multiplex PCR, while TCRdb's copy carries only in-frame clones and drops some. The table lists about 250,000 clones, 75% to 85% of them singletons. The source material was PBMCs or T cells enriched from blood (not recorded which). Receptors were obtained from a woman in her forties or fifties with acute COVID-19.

CDR3 residues: CASSKGSANEKLFF. The CDR3 coding sequence is TGTGCCAGCAGCAAAGGGTCGGCTAATGAAAAACTGTTTTTT. The J gene is TRBJ1-4, the V gene TRBV21-1. TRBV21-1 is designated a pseudogene. The CDR3 length is 14 residues.

The DNA of the CDR3 is TGTGCCTGCTCCGGGGACACTGAAGCTTTCTTT. Residues: CACSGDTEAFF. V usage is TRBV30 and J usage is TRBJ1-1; no clear D gene. Germline loops: CDR1 GTSNPN, CDR2 SVGIG (reference sequence). V was pared by 6 bases and J by 3 bases, with 8 bases between. The CDR3 has 11 residues. The whole variable domain, filled in from reference TRBV30 and TRBJ1-1, reads SQTIHQWPATLVQPVGSPLSLECTVEGTSNPNLYWYRQAAGRGLQLLFYSVGIGQISSEVPQNLSASRPQDRQFILSSKKLLLSDSGFYLCACSGDTEAFFGQGTRLTVV.

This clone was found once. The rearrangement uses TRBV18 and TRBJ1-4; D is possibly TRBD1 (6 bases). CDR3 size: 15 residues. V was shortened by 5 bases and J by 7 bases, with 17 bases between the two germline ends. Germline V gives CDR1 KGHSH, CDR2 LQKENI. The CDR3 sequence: CASSYSPGAGEKLFF. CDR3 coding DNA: TGTGCCAGCTCATATAGCCCAGGGGCCGGTGAAAAACTGTTTTTT.

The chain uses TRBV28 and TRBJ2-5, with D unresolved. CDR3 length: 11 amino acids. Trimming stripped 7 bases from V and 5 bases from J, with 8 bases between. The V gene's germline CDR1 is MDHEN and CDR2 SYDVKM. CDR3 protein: CASTLEETQYF. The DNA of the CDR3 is TGTGCCAGCACCCTAGAGGAGACCCAGTACTTC.

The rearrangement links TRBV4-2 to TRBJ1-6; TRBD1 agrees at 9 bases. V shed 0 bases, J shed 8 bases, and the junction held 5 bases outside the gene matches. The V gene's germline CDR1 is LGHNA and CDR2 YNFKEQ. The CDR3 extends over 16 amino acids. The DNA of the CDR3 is TGTGCCAGCAGCCAAGAACCCGGGACAGGGTATTCACCCCTCCACTTT. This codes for CASSQEPGTGYSPLHF.

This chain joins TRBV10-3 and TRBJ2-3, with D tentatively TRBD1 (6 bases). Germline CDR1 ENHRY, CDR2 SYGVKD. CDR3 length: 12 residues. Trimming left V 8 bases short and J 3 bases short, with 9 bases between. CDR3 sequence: CAIGTGTDTQYF. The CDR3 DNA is TGTGCCATCGGTACAGGGACAGATACGCAGTATTTT.

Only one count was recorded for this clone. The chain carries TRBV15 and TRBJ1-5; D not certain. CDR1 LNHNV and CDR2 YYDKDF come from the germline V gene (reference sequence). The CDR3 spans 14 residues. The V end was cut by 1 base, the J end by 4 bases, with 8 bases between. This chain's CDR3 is CATSRGEENQPQHF. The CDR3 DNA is TGTGCCACCAGCAGAGGGGAGGAAAATCAGCCCCAGCATTTT.

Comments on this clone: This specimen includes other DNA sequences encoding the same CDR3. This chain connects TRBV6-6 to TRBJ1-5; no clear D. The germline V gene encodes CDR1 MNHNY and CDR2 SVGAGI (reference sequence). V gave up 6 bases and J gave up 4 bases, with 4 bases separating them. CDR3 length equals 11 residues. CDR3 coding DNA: TGTGCCAGCAGCTCTAATCAGCCCCAGCATTTT. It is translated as CASSSNQPQHF.

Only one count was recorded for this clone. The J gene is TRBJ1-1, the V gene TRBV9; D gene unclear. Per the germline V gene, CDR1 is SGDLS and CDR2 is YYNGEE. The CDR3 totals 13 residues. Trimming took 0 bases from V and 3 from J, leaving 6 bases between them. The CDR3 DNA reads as TGTGCCAGCAGCGTAGCTAGAGACACTGAAGCTTTCTTT. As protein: CASSVARDTEAFF.

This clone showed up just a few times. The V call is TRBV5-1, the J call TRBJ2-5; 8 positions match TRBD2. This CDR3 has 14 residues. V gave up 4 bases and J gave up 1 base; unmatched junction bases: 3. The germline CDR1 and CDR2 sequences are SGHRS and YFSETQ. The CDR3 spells CASSNSGAQETQYF. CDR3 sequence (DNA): TGCGCCAGCAGCAATAGCGGGGCCCAAGAGACCCAGTACTTC.

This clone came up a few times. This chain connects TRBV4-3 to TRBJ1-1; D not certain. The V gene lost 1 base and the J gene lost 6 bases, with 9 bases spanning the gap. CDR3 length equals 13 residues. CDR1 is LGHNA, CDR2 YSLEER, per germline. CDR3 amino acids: CASSQVRRAEAFF. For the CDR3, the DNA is TGCGCCAGCAGCCAAGTGCGGAGGGCTGAAGCTTTCTTT.

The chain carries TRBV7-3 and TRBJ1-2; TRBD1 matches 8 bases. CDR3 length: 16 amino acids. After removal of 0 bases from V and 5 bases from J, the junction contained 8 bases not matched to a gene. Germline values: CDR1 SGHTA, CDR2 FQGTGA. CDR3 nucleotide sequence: TGTGCCAGCAGCTTAACCCCCGGGGACAGGATTTATGGCTACACCTTC. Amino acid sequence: CASSLTPGDRIYGYTF.

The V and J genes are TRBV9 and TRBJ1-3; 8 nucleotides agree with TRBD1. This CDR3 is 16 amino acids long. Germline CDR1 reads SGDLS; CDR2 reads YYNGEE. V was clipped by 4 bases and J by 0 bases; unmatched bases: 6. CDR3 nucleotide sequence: TGTGCCAGCAGCACCCGGGACAGGACCTCTGGAAACACCATATATTTT. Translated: CASSTRDRTSGNTIYF. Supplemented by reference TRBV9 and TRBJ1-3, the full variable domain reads DSGVTQTPKHLITATGQRVTLRCSPRSGDLSVYWYQQSLDQGLQFLIQYYNGEERAKGNILERFSAQQFPDLHSELNLSSLELGDSALYFCASSTRDRTSGNTIYFGEGSWLTVV.

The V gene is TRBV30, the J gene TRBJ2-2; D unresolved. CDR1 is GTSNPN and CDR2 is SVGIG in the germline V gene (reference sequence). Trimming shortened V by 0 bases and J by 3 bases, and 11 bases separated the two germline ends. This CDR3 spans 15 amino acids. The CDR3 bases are TGTGCCTGGAGTGTAACGGTCGGAGACACCGGGGAGCTGTTTTTT. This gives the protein CAWSVTVGDTGELFF.

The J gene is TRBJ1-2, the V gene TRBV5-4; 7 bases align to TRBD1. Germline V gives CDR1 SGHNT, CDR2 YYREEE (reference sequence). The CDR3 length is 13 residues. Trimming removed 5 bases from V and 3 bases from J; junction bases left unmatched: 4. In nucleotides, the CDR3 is TGTGCCAGCAGATGGCAGGGGGACTATGGCTACACCTTC. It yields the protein CASRWQGDYGYTF.

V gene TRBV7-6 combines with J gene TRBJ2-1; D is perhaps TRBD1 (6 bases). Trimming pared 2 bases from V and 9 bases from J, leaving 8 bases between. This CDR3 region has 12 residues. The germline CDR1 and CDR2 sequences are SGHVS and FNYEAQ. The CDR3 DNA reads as TGTGCCAGCAGCTTATCACAGGGTGAGCAGTTCTTC. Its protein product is CASSLSQGEQFF.

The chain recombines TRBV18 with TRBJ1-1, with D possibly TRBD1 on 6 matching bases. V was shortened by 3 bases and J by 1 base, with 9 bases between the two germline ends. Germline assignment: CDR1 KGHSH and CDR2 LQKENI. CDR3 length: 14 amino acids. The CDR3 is CASSPQGKNTEAFF. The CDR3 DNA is TGTGCCAGCTCACCCCAGGGGAAGAACACTGAAGCTTTCTTT.

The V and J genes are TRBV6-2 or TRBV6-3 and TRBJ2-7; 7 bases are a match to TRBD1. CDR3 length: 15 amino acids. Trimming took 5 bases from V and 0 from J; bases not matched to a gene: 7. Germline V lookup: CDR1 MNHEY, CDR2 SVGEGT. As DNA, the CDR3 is TGTGCCAGCAGTAAAGGACAGGCAGACTCCTACGAGCAGTACTTC. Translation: CASSKGQADSYEQYF.

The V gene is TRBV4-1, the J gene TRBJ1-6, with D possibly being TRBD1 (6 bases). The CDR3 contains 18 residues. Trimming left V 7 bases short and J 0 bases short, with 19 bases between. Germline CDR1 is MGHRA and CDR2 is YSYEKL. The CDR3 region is CASTGGWAGASYNSPLHF. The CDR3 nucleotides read TGCGCCAGCACCGGAGGCTGGGCAGGGGCCTCCTATAATTCACCCCTCCACTTT.

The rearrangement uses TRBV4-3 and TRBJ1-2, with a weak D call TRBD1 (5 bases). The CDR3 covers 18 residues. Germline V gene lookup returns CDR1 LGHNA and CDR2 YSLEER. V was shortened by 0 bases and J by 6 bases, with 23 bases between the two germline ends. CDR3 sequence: CASSQEIWVEGLVNGYTF. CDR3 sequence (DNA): TGCGCCAGCAGCCAAGAAATTTGGGTGGAGGGGCTTGTGAATGGCTACACCTTC.

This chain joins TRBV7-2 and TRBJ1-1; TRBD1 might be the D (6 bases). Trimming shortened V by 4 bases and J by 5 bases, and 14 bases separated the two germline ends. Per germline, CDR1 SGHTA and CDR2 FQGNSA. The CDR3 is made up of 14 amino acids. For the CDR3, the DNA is TGTGCCAGCAGCTCGACGACAGGAGGAACTGAAGCTTTCTTT. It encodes CASSSTTGGTEAFF.